This T cell receptor (beta chain) emerged from a study of siplizumab effects on memory and regulatory T cells. Regarding the study as a whole: Unstimulated subsets were the mapping target of only a minor fraction of alloreactive clones. Naive T cells apparently outstripped memory cells in diversity and seemed major alloresponse contributors.

Points on this clone: Its antigen remains unidentified.

Here immunoSEQ multiplex PCR was the method, and the copy in TCRdb shows in-frame clones only, minus some. There are some 100,000 clones in the sample; approximately 92% occur only once, and roughly 0.15% lies in the top ten. Sequenced sample: non-Treg CD4+ T cells sorted from blood. This sequence originates from a human donor in good health.

This chain's CDR3 is CASSYSSSYEQYF. The CDR3 DNA follows: TGTGCCAGCAGTTACTCTAGCTCCTACGAGCAGTACTTC. The chain joins TRBV6-5 to TRBJ2-7; D ambiguous. The germline gives CDR1 MNHEY, CDR2 SVGAGI. V was cut by 0 bases and J by 0 bases, with 3 bases left in between. There are 13 residues in the CDR3.